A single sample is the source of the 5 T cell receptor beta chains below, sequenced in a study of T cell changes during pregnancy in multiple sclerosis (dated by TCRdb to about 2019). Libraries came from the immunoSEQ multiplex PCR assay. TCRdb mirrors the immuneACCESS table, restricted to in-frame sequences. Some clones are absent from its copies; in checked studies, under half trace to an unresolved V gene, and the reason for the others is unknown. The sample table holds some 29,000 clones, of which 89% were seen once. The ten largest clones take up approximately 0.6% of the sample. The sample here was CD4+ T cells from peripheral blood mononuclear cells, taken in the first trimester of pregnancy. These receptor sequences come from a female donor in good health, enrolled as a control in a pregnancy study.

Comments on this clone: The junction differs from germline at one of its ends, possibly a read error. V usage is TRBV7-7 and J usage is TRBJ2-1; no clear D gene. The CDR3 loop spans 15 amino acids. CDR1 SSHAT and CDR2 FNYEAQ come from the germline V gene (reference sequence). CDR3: CASSLAILAYNEQFF. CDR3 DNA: TGTGCTAGCAGCTTAGCAATCTTAGCCTACAATGAGCAGTTCTTC.

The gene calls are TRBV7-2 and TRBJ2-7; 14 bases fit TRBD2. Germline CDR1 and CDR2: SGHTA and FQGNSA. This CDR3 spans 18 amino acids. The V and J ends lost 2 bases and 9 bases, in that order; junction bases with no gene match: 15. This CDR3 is CASSLTGTSGRRSFRQYF. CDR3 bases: TGTGCCAGCAGCTTAACCGGGACTAGCGGGAGAAGGTCTTTTCGGCAGTACTTC.

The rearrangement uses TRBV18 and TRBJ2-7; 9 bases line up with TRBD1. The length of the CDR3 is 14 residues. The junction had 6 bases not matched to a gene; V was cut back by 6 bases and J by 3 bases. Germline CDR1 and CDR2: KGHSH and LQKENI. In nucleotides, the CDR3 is TGTGCCAGCTCGTCGACAGGGGGTCGCTACGAGCAGTACTTC. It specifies CASSSTGGRYEQYF.

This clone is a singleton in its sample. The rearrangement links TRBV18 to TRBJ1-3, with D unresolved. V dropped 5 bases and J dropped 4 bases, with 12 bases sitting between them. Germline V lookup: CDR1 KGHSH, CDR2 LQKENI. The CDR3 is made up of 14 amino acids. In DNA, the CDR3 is TGTGCCAGCTCAACCAATTCAGCGGGAAACACCATATATTTT. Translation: CASSTNSAGNTIYF.

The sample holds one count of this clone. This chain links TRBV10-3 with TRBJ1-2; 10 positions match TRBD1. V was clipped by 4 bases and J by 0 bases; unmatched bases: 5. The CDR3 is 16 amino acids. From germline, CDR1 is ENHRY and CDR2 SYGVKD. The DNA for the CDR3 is TGTGCCATCAGTGTTGGGACAGGGGTTTCTAACTATGGCTACACCTTC. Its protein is CAISVGTGVSNYGYTF.